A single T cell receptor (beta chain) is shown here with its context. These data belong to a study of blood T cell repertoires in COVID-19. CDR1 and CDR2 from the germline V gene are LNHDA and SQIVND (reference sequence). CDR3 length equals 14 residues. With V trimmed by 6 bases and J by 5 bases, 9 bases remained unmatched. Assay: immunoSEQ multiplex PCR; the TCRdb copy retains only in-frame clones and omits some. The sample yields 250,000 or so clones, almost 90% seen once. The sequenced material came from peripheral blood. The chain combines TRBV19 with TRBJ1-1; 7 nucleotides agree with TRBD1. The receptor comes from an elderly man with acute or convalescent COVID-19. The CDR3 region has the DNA TGTGCCAGTAGCGCCGACAGGGCTCTGACTGAAGCTTTCTTT. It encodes CASSADRALTEAFF.